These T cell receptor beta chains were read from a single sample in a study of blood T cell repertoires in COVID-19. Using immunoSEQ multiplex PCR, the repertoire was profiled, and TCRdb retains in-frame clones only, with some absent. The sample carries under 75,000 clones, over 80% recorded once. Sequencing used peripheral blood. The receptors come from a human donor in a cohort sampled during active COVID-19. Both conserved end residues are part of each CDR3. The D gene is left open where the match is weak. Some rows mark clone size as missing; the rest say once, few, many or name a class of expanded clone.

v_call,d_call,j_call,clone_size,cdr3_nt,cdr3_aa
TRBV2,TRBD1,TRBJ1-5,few,TGTGCCAGCAGTGAGTCTAGGGGGCTCAATCAGCCCCAGCATTTT,CASSESRGLNQPQHF
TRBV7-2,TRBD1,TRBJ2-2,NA,TGTGCCAGCAGCCCTGGACAGGGAAGCACCGGGGAGCTGTTTTTT,CASSPGQGSTGELFF
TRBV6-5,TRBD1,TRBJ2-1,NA,TGTGCCAGCACATCGAGGGACAGTAACAATGAGCAGTTCTTC,CASTSRDSNNEQFF
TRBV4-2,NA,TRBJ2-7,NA,TGTGCCAGCAGCCCCAGACTAGCCTACGAGCAGTACTTC,CASSPRLAYEQYF
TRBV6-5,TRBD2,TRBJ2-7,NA,TGTGCCAGCAGTCCCGGGGGGTACGAGCAGTACTTC,CASSPGGYEQYF
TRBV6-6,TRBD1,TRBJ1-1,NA,TGTGCCAGCAGTCCCTCGAGGGGACAGGGGGTGAACACTGAAGCTTTCTTT,CASSPSRGQGVNTEAFF
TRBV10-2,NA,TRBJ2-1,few,TGCGCCAGCAGTGGGGCTAGCTGGAAGAGTGAGCAGTTCTTC,CASSGASWKSEQFF
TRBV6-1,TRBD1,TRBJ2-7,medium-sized,TGTGCCAGCAGTGAAGACCCGACAGGGGCCTACGAGCAGTACTTC,CASSEDPTGAYEQYF
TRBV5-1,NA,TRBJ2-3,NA,TGCGCCAGCAGCTTGGTACAGGGCAGCACAGATACGCAGTATTTT,CASSLVQGSTDTQYF
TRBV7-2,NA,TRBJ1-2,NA,TGTGCCAGCAGCTTATACAGGGACGGTGGCTACACCTTC,CASSLYRDGGYTF
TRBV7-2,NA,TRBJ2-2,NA,TGTGCCAGCAGCTTACTACCCACCGGGGAGCTGTTTTTT,CASSLLPTGELFF
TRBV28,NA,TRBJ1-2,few,TGTGCCAGCAGTTTAGGAGAATTCTATGGCTACACCTTC,CASSLGEFYGYTF
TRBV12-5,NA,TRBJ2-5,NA,TGTGCTAGTGGTTTGCCACAGGGGACCCAGTACTTC,CASGLPQGTQYF
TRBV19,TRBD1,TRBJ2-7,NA,TGTGCCACCGCCTTCGGGACAGGGCCCTACGAGCAGTACTTC,CATAFGTGPYEQYF
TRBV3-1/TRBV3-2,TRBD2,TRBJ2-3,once,TGTGCCAGCAGCCGCGTAAATCGGGGGGGCGGAACAGATACGCAGTATTTT,CASSRVNRGGGTDTQYF
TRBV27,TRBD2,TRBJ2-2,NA,TGTGCCAGCAGCAGCCCGGCGGGACTAGCGGGCACCGGGGAGCTGTTTTTT,CASSSPAGLAGTGELFF
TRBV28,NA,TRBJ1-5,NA,TGTGCCAGCAGTTCACAGGACTCGGGGGTACAAGATCAGCCCCAGCATTTT,CASSSQDSGVQDQPQHF
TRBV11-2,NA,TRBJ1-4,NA,TGTGCCAGCAGTTGGGACAAACTAAGTCGACTGTTTTTT,CASSWDKLSRLFF
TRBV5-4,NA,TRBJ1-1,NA,TGTGCCAGCAGCTTGGACAGGGATAAAGCTGAAGCTTTCTTT,CASSLDRDKAEAFF
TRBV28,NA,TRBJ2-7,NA,TGTGCCAGCAGTTTAGCGGGCTCCTACGAGCAGTACTTC,CASSLAGSYEQYF
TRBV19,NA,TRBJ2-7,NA,TGTGCCAGTGGACAAACCAACATACACGAGCAGTACTTC,CASGQTNIHEQYF
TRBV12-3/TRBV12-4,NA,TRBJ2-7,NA,TGTGCCAGCAGTTTGGGACTCGCTTACGAGCAGTACTTC,CASSLGLAYEQYF
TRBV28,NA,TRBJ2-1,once,TGTGCCAGCAGTTTATGGTCGCAGTACAATGAGCAGTTCTTC,CASSLWSQYNEQFF
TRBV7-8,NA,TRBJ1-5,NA,TGTGCCAGCAGTCTCCCAGGGCCCAATCAGCCCCAGCATTTT,CASSLPGPNQPQHF
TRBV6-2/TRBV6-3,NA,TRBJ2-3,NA,TGTGCCAGCAGCGTACCGGGACTCACCACACGAGATACGCAGTATTTT,CASSVPGLTTRDTQYF
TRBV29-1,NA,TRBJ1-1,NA,TGCAGCGTTGAAACACAGGGTTGGACTGAAGCTTTCTTT,CSVETQGWTEAFF
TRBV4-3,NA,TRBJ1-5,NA,TGCGCCAGCAGCCAAGAGGGGGGTTACAATCAGCCCCAGCATTTT,CASSQEGGYNQPQHF
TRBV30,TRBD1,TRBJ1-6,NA,TGTGCCTGGCACAAAGGACAGGGCCCCAATTCACCCCTCCACTTT,CAWHKGQGPNSPLHF
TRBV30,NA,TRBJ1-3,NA,TGTGCCTGGGAAACAGGAAGCTCTGGAAACACCATATATTTT,CAWETGSSGNTIYF
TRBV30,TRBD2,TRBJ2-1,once,TGTGCCTGGAGTGTAGCGGGGGGGCCAAGAGAGCAGTTCTTC,CAWSVAGGPREQFF
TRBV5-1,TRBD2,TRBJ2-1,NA,TGCGCCAGCAGCTCCGGACTAGCGGGAGGGATAGGGAATGAGCAGTTCTTC,CASSSGLAGGIGNEQFF
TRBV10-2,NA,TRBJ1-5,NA,TGCGCCAGCAGTGCGGGGGGCGCAGGTAATCAGCCCCAGCATTTT,CASSAGGAGNQPQHF
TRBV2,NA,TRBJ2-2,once,TGTGCCAGCAGTGGACAGAGGAACACCGGGGAGCTGTTTTTT,CASSGQRNTGELFF
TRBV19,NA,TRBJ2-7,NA,TGTGCCAGTCGCCCATCGAGCTCCTACGAGCAGTACTTC,CASRPSSSYEQYF
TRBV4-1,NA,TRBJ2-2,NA,TGCGCCAGCAGCCAACACAGCGGCACCGGGGAGCTGTTTTTT,CASSQHSGTGELFF
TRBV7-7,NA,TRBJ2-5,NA,TGTGCCAGCAGCTTAGGACGGGGAGGGACCCAGTACTTC,CASSLGRGGTQYF
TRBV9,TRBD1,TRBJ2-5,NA,TGTGCCAGCAGCTTTAGCTACAGGGGTGGAGAGACCCAGTACTTC,CASSFSYRGGETQYF
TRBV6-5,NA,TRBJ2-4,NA,TGTGCCAGCAGTATTACGGTCCAGGGTATTCAGTACTTC,CASSITVQGIQYF
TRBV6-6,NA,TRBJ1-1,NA,TGTGCCAGCAGTCCACCCGGGGGGAACACTGAAGCTTTCTTT,CASSPPGGNTEAFF
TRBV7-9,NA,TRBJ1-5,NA,TGTGCCAGCAGCTCGACAGCTAGCAATCAGCCCCAGCATTTT,CASSSTASNQPQHF
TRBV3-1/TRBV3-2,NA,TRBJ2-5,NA,TGTGCCAGCAGCCAAATACAGGGACAAGAGACCCAGTACTTC,CASSQIQGQETQYF
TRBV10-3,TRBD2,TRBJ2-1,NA,TGTGCCATCAGTGAGGAGCGGGAGTCCTACAATGAGCAGTTCTTC,CAISEERESYNEQFF
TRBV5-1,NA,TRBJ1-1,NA,TGCGCCAGCAGCTTCGGGGTGGGGGCGACTGAAGCTTTCTTT,CASSFGVGATEAFF
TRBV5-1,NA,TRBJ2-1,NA,TGCGCCAGCAGCTTGGCCCAGGGGCGGAATGAGCAGTTCTTC,CASSLAQGRNEQFF
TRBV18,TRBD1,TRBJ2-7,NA,TGTGCCAGCTCACCACCCCCGGGACAGGGATCGGAGCAGTACTTC,CASSPPPGQGSEQYF
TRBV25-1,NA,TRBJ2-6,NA,TGTGCCAGCAGTAAGATAACATCCTCCGGGGCCAACGTCCTGACTTTC,CASSKITSSGANVLTF
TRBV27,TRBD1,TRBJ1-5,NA,TGTGCCAGCAGGAGACAGGGGAGGGGTAGCAATCAGCCCCAGCATTTT,CASRRQGRGSNQPQHF
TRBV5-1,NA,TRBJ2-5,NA,TGCGCCAGCTTCAAAGCCCGGGCGGGAGAGACCCAGTACTTC,CASFKARAGETQYF
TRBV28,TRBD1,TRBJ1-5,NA,TGTGCCAGCAGTTTATCCAGGGGGAATCAGCCCCAGCATTTT,CASSLSRGNQPQHF
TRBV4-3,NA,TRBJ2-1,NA,TGCGCCAGCAGCCTAAGAGGTGGAGGACAGAATGAGCAGTTCTTC,CASSLRGGGQNEQFF
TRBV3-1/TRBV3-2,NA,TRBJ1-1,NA,TGTGCCAGCAGCCCTACTGCGAACACTGAAGCTTTCTTT,CASSPTANTEAFF
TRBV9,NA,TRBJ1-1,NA,TGTGCCAGCAGCGTAGAACCAGTCAACACTGAAGCTTTCTTT,CASSVEPVNTEAFF